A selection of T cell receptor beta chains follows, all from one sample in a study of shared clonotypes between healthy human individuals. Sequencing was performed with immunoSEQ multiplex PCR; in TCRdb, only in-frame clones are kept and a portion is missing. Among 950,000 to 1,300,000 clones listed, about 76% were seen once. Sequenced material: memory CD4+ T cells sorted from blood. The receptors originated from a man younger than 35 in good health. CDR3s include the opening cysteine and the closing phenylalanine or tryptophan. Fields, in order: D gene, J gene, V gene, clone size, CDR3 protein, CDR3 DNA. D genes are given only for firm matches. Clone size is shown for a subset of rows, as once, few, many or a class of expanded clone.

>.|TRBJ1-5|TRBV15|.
CATSRAKNSNQPQHF
TGTGCCACCAGCAGAGCGAAAAATAGCAATCAGCCCCAGCATTTT
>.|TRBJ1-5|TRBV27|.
CASSSSYPVNQPQHF
TGTGCCAGCAGTTCATCCTACCCCGTCAATCAGCCCCAGCATTTT
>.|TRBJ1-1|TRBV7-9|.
CASSTPPGGSQEDTEAFF
TGTGCCAGCAGCACACCCCCCGGGGGATCCCAGGAGGACACTGAAGCTTTCTTT
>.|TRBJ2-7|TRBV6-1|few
CATTNGGEQYF
TGTGCCACCACCAATGGGGGCGAGCAGTACTTC
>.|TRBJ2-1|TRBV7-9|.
CASSAAGLAYNEQFF
TGTGCCAGCAGCGCCGCCGGGCTAGCTTACAATGAGCAGTTCTTC
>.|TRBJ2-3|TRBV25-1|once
CASSGMTGDTQYF
TGTGCCAGCAGTGGTATGACGGGAGATACGCAGTATTTT
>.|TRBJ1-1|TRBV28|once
CASSLQLNTEAFF
TGTGCCAGCAGTTTACAGTTAAACACTGAAGCTTTCTTT
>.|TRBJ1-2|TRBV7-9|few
CASSLDKGRGNYGYTF
TGTGCCAGCAGCTTAGATAAGGGTAGAGGTAACTATGGCTACACCTTC
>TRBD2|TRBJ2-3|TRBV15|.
CATSRDGLAATDTQYF
TGTGCCACCAGCAGAGATGGACTAGCGGCCACAGATACGCAGTATTTT
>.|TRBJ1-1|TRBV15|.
CATSRGGDSRGAFF
TGTGCCACCAGCAGAGGAGGGGACTCCCGAGGAGCTTTCTTT
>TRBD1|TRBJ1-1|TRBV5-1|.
CASSLSTGQVNTEAFF
TGCGCCAGCAGCCTTTCGACAGGGCAGGTGAACACTGAAGCTTTCTTT
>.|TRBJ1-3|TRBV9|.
CASSVEVWVSSGNTIYF
TGTGCCAGCAGCGTAGAGGTCTGGGTTAGCTCTGGAAACACCATATATTTT
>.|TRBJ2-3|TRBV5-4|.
CASSLQPISTDTQYF
TGTGCCAGCAGCTTGCAGCCTATTAGCACAGATACGCAGTATTTT
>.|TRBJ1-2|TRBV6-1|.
CASKNYGYTF
TGTGCCAGCAAAAACTATGGCTACACCTTC
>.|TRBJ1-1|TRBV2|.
CASRSYRNTEAFF
TGTGCCAGCAGATCTTACAGGAACACTGAAGCTTTCTTT
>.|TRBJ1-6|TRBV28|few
CASSLPLGAQSPLHF
TGTGCCAGCAGTTTACCCCTCGGGGCCCAGTCACCCCTCCACTTT
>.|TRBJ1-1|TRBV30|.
CAWSDVTEAFF
TGTGCCTGGAGTGATGTAACTGAAGCTTTCTTT
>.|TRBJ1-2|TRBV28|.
CASSSSWGREFYGYTF
TGTGCCAGCAGTTCCTCCTGGGGCAGGGAATTCTATGGCTACACCTTC
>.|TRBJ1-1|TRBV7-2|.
CASSAAPTEAFF
TGTGCCAGCAGCGCCGCTCCTACGGAAGCTTTCTTT
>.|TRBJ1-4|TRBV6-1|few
CASSEMSAGMGGVFF
TGTGCCAGCAGTGAAATGAGCGCTGGGATGGGTGGGGTGTTTTTT
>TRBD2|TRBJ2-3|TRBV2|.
CASSVRTSGTTDTQYF
TGTGCCAGCAGTGTGAGGACTAGCGGAACCACAGATACGCAGTATTTT
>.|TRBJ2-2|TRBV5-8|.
CASSLKRVSNTGELFF
TGTGCCAGCAGCTTGAAAAGAGTTTCGAACACCGGGGAGCTGTTTTTT
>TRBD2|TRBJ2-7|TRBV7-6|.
CASSSSSAGVFEQYF
TGTGCCAGCAGCTCCAGCTCAGCGGGGGTTTTCGAGCAGTACTTC
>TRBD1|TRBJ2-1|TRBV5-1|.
CASSLEDRGNNEQFF
TGCGCCAGCAGCTTGGAAGACAGGGGAAACAATGAGCAGTTCTTC
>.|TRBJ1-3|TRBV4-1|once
CASSQGGGGVDTIYF
TGCGCCAGCAGCCAAGGTGGGGGGGGCGTAGACACCATATATTTT
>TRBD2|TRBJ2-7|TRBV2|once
CASRDNGLETSF
TGTGCCAGCCGAGATAACGGACTAGAGACGAGCTTC
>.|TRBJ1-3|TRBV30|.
CAWSEALRNTIYF
TGTGCCTGGAGTGAGGCCTTGCGAAACACCATATATTTT
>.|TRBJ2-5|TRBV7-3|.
CASSSPRTGQETQYF
TGTGCCAGCAGCTCACCCCGGACCGGCCAAGAGACCCAGTACTTC
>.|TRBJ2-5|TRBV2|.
CASSDGKFGTSGETQYF
TGTGCCAGCAGTGATGGTAAATTTGGGACATCGGGTGAGACCCAGTACTTC
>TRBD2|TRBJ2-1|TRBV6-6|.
CASSLGTSGYNEQFF
TGTGCCAGCAGTCTCGGGACTAGCGGATACAATGAGCAGTTCTTC
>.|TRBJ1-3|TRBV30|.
CAWGTSGNTIYF
TGTGCCTGGGGGACATCTGGAAACACCATATATTTT
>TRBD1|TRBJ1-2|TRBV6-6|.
CASSDRGYGYTF
TGTGCCAGCAGTGACAGGGGATATGGCTACACCTTC
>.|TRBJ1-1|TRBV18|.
CASSPQDQAFF
TGTGCCAGCTCACCACAGGACCAAGCTTTCTTT
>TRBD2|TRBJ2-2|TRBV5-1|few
CASSSGGTSTGELFF
TGCGCCAGCAGCTCTGGCGGGACTAGTACCGGGGAGCTGTTTTTT
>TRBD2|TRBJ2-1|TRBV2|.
CASSPLAGDLIEQFF
TGTGCCAGCAGCCCACTAGCGGGAGACTTAATAGAGCAGTTCTTC
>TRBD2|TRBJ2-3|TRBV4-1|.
CASSRQNRGGGTDTQYF
TGCGCCAGCAGCCGACAAAACCGGGGGGGAGGCACAGATACGCAGTATTTT